The entry that follows covers one T cell receptor beta chain sequence. Its antigen is still unknown. The sample belongs to a study of vaccination effects on CD4 cells after COVID-19. Overall study findings and caveats: Late after vaccination, infection- and vaccine-induced clones showed marked clonal contraction.

Some clones are missing from TCRdb's copy, which holds only in-frame ones; the method was immunoSEQ multiplex PCR. Of just under 75,000 clones in the sample, roughly 79% are singletons; the top ten hold 2.5% to 3%. This CDR3 spans 17 amino acids. Germline V gene lookup returns CDR1 LNHDA and CDR2 SQIVND (reference sequence). J gave up 1 base and V 3 bases, and 10 bases lay outside the gene matches. Pools of viral peptides were used by the ViraFEST assay to expand antigen-specific CD4+ T cells ahead of sequencing. Following 10 days of culture, CD4+ T cells were isolated. Nucleocapsid antibodies stayed negative before and after vaccination, showing no earlier SARS-CoV-2 infection. At days 3 and 7, half of the medium was exchanged for IL-2 medium.

This receptor was taken from a human donor who received a COVID-19 vaccine. The source was CD4+ T cells from PBMCs cultured with HCoV-NL63 spike peptides, collected before COVID-19 vaccination. The chain has TRBV19 and TRBJ2-3, with TRBD1 identical over 7 bases. CDR3 in amino acids: CASSIFRGIGGTDTQYF. The CDR3 DNA reads as TGTGCCAGTAGTATTTTCAGGGGGATTGGCGGCACAGATACGCAGTATTTT.